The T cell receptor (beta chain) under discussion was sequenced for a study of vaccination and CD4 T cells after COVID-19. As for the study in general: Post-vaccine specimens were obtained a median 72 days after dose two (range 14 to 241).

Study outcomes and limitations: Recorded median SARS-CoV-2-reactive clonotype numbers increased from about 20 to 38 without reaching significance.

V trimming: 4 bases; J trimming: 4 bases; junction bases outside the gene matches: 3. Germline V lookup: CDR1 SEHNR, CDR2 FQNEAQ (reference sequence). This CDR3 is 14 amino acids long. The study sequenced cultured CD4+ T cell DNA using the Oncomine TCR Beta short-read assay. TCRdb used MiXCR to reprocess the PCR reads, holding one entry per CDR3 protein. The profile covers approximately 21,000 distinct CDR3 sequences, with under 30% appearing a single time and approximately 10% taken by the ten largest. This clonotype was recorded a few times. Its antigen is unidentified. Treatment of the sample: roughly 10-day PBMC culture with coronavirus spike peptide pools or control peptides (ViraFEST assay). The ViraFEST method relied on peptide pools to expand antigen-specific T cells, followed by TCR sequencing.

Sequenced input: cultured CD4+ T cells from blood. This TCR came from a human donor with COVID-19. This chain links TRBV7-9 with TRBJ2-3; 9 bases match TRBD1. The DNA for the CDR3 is TGTGCCAGCAGCTCCGGACAGGGGCCAGATACGCAGTATTTT. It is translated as CASSSGQGPDTQYF.